This T cell receptor beta chain is from a study of blood T cell repertoires in COVID-19. Overall study: Samples representing acute and convalescent COVID-19 were sourced from the United States, Italy and Spain. PBMCs, B-cell-depleted T cells, or T cells were the source of the cDNA or gDNA that made up the material.

The junction had 1 base not matched to a gene; V was cut back by 0 bases and J by 6 bases. The V gene's germline CDR1 is SGHRS and CDR2 YFSETQ. This CDR3 has 14 residues. In the original analysis: Amplified reference gene primers provided the basis for estimating nucleated cell counts. TCRdb's table, derived via immunoSEQ multiplex PCR, lists solely in-frame clones and lacks some. The DNA gave D and trimming, while V, J and clone size come from that table. The sample records more than 100,000 clones, about 89% being singletons. The clonotype was recovered from a woman aged 55 to 70 with acute or convalescent COVID-19. The sequenced sample was peripheral blood. V usage is TRBV5-1 and J usage is TRBJ2-1; 9 nucleotides agree with TRBD1. The CDR3 here is CASSLGQGGNEQFF. Here the CDR3 DNA reads TGCGCCAGCAGCTTGGGACAGGGGGGCAATGAGCAGTTCTTC.